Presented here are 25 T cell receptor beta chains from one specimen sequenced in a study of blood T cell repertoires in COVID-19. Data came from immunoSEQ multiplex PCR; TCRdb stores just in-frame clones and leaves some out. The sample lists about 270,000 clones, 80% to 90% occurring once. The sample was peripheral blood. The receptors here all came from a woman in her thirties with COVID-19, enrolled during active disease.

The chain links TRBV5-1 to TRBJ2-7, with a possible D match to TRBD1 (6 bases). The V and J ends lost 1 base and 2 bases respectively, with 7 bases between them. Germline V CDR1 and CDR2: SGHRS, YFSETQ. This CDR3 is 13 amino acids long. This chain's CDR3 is CASSLWGPYEQYF. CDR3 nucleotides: TGCGCCAGCAGCTTGTGGGGGCCCTACGAGCAGTACTTC.

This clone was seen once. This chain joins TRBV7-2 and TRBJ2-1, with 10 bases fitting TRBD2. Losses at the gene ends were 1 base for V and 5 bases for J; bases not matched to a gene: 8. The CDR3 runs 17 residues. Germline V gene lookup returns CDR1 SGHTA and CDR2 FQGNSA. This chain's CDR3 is CASSLGAELAGNNEQFF. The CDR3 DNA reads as TGTGCCAGCAGCTTAGGTGCTGAACTAGCGGGGAACAATGAGCAGTTCTTC.

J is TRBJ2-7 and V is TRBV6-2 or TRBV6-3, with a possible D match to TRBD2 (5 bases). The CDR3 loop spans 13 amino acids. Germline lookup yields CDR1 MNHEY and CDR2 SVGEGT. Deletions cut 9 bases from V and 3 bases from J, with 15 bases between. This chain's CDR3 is CASSDAGYYEQYF. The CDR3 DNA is TGTGCCAGTAGTGATGCGGGTTACTACGAGCAGTACTTC.

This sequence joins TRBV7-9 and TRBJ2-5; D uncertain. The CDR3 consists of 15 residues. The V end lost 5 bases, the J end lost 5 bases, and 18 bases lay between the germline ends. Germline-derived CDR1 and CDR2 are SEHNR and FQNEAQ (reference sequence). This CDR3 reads CASSKFGSALETQYF. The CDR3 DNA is TGTGCCAGCAGCAAGTTCGGGTCTGCCCTTGAGACCCAGTACTTC.

As DNA, the CDR3 is TGTGCCACCAGTGACGGGGGAGGGCAGCCCCAGCATTTT. Translating it yields CATSDGGGQPQHF. The chain recombines TRBV24-1 with TRBJ1-5, with a weak D call TRBD1 (5 bases). The CDR3 loop spans 13 amino acids. Per the germline V gene, CDR1 is KGHDR and CDR2 is SFDVKD. Trimming pared 4 bases from V and 7 bases from J, leaving 10 bases between.

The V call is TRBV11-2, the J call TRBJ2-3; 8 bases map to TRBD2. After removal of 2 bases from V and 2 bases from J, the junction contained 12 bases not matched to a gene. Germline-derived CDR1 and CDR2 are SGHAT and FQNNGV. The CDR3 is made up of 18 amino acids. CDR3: CASSLRVGGAIFTDTQYF. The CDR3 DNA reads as TGTGCCAGCAGCTTAAGGGTCGGGGGGGCCATCTTCACAGATACGCAGTATTTT.

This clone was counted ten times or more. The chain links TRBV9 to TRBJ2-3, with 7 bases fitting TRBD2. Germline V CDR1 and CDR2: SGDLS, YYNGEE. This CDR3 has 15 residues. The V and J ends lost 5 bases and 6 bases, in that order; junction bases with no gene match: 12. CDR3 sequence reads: CASSDHGGLVDTQYF. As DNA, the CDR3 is TGTGCCAGCAGTGACCACGGGGGGTTGGTGGATACGCAGTATTTT.

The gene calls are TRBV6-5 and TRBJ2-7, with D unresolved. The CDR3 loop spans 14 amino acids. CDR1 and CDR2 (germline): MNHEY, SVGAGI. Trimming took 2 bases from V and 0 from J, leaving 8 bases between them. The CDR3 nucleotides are TGTGCCAGCAGTTACCTTCAGTCCTCCTACGAGCAGTACTTC. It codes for CASSYLQSSYEQYF.

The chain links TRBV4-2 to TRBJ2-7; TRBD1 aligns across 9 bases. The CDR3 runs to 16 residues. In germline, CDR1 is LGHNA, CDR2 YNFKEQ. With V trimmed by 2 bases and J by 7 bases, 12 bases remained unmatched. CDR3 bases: TGTGCCAGCAGCCAACAAGATGAGGGGACAGGGTATGAGCAGTACTTC. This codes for CASSQQDEGTGYEQYF.

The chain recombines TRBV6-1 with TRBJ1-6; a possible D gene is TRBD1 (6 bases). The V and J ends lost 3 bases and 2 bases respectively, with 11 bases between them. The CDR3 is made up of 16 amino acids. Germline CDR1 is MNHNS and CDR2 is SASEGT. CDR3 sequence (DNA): TGTGCCAGCAGTGAGATGGACAGAACCTATAATTCACCCCTCCACTTT. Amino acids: CASSEMDRTYNSPLHF.

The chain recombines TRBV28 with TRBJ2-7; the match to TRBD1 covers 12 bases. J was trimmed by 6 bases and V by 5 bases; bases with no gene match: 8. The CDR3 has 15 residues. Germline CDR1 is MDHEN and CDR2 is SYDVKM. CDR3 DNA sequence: TGTGCCAGCAGTCGGGCCGGGACAGGGGGCGGCGAGCAGTACTTC. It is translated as CASSRAGTGGGEQYF.

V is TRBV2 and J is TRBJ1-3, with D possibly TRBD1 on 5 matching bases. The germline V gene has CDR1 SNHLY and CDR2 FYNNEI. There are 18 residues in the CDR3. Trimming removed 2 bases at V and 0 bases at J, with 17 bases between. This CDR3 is CASSETGGAYSSGNTIYF. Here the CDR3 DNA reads TGTGCCAGCAGTGAAACAGGTGGGGCGTACAGCTCTGGAAACACCATATATTTT. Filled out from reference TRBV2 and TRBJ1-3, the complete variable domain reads EPEVTQTPSHQVTQMGQEVILRCVPISNHLYFYWYRQILGQKVEFLVSFYNNEISEKSEIFDDQFSVERPDGSNFTLKIRSTKLEDSAMYFCASSETGGAYSSGNTIYFGEGSWLTVV.

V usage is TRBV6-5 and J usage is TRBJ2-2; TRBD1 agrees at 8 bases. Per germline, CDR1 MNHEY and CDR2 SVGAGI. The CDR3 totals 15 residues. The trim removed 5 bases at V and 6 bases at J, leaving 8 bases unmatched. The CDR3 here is CASSPRTGRSGELFF. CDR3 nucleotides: TGTGCCAGCAGTCCCCGGACAGGGCGTTCCGGGGAGCTGTTTTTT.

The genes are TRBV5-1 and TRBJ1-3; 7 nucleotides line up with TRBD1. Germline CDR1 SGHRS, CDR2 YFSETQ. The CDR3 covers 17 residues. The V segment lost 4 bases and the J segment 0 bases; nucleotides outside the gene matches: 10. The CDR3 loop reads CASSKGTASVSGNTIYF. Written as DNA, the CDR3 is TGCGCCAGCAGCAAGGGGACAGCCTCAGTCTCTGGAAACACCATATATTTT.

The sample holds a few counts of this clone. The CDR3 region has the DNA TGTGCCAGCAGTTTAAGGGATAGCGGCCAGCCCCAGCATTTT. It specifies CASSLRDSGQPQHF. This chain joins TRBV27 and TRBJ1-5; D is unresolved. V was cut by 2 bases and J by 7 bases, with 12 bases left in between. Germline lookup yields CDR1 MNHEY and CDR2 SMNVEV (reference sequence). The CDR3 covers 14 residues.

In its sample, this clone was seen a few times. CDR3 amino acids: CASSVGGGARNEQFF. Here the CDR3 DNA reads TGTGCCAGCAGCGTAGGCGGGGGGGCACGAAATGAGCAGTTCTTC. This chain uses TRBV9 with TRBJ2-1; 9 nucleotides agree with TRBD2. Germline values: CDR1 SGDLS, CDR2 YYNGEE. This CDR3 has 15 residues. V shed 0 bases, J shed 7 bases, and the junction held 5 bases outside the gene matches.

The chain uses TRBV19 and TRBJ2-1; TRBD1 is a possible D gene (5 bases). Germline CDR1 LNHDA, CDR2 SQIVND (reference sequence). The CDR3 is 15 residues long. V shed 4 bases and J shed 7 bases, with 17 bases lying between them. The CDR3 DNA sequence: TGTGCCAGTAGTACACAGGTTCCCTTTGGGAATGAGCAGTTCTTC. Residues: CASSTQVPFGNEQFF.

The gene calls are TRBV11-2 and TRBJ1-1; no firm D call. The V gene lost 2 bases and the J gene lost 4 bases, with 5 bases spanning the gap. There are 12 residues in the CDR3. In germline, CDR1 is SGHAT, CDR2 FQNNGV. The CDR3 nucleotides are TGTGCCAGCAGCTTACTTCGCACTGAAGCTTTCTTT. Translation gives CASSLLRTEAFF.

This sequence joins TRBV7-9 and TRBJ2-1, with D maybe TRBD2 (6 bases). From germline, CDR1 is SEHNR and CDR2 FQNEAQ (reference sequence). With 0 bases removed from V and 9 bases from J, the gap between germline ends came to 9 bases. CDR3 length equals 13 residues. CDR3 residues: CASSLARGVEQFF. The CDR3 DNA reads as TGTGCCAGCAGCTTAGCGCGGGGAGTTGAGCAGTTCTTC.

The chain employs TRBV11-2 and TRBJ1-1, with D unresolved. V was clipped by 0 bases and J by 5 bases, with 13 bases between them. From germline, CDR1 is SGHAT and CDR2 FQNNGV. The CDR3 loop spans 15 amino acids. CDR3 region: CASSLDSAEWTEAFF. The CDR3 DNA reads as TGTGCCAGCAGCTTAGATTCAGCGGAGTGGACTGAAGCTTTCTTT.

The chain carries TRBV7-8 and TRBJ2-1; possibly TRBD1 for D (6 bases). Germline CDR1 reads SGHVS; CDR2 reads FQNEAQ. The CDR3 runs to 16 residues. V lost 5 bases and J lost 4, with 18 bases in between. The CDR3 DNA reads TGTGCCAGCAGCCGCGATCGACAGGCCATTTACAATGAGCAGTTCTTC. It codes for CASSRDRQAIYNEQFF.

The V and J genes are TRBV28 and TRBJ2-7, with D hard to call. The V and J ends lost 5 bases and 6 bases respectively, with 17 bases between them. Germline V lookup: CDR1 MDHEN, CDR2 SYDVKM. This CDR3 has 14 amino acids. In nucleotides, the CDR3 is TGTGCCAGCAGTCCCCCCGGAGACCCCCGCGAGCAGTACTTC. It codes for CASSPPGDPREQYF. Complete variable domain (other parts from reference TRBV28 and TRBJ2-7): DVKVTQSSRYLVKRTGEKVFLECVQDMDHENMFWYRQDPGLGLRLIYFSYDVKMKEKGDIPEGYSVSREKKERFSLILESASTNQTSMYLCASSPPGDPREQYFGPGTRLTVT.

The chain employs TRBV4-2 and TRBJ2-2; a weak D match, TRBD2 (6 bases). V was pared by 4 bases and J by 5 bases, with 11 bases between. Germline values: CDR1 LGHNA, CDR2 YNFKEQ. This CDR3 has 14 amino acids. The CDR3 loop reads CASSREGRTGELFF. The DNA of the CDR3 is TGTGCCAGCAGCCGAGAGGGGAGGACCGGGGAGCTGTTTTTT.

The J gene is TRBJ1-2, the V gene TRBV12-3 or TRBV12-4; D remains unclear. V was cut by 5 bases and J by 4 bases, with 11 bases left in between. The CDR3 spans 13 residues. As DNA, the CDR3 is TGTGCCAGCAGTCAAGGGAGTACCTATGGCTACACCTTC. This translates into CASSQGSTYGYTF.

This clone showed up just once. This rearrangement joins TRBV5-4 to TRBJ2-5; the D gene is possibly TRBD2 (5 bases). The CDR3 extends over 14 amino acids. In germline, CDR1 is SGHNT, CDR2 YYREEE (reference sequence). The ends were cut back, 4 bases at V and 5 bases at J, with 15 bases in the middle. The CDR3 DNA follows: TGTGCCAGCAGCCGAAAAGCGGCTCATGAGACCCAGTACTTC. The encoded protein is CASSRKAAHETQYF.